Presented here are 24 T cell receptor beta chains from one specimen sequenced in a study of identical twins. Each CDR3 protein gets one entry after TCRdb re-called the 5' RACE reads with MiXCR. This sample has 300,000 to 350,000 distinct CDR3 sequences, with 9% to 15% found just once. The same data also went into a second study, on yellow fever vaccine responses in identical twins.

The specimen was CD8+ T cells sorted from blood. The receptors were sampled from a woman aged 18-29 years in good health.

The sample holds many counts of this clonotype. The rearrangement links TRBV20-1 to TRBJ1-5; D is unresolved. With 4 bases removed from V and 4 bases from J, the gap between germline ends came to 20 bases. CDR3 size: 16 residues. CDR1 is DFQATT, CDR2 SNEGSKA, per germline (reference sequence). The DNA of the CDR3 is TGCAGTGCTACCGAAGTCTCGGGAAGTGGTAATCAGCCCCAGCATTTT. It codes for CSATEVSGSGNQPQHF.

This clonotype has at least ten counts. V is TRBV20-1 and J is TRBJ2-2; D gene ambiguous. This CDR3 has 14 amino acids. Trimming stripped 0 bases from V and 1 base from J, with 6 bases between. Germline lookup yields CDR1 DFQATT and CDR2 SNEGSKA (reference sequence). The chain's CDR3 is CSARDRGNTGELFF. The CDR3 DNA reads TGCAGTGCTAGAGATCGTGGGAACACCGGGGAGCTGTTTTTT.

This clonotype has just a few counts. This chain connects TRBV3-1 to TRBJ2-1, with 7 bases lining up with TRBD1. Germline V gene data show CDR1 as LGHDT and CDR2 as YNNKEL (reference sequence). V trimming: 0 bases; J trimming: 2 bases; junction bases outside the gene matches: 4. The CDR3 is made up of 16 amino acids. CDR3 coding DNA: TGTGCCAGCAGCCAAGACCCAGGGGGTCCCTACAATGAGCAGTTCTTC. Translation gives CASSQDPGGPYNEQFF.

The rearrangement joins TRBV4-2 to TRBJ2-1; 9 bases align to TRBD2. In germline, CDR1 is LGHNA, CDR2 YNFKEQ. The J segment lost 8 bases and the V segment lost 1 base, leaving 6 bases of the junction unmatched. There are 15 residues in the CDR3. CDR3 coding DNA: TGTGCCAGCAGCCAAGTCGCGGGAGGGCCCGATGAGCAGTTCTTC. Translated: CASSQVAGGPDEQFF.

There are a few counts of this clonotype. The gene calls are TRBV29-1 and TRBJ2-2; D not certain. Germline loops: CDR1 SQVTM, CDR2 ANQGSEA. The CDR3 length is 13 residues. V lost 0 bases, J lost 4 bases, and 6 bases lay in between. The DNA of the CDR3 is TGCAGCGTTGAAGACCCCGTCACCGGGGAGCTGTTTTTT. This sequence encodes CSVEDPVTGELFF.

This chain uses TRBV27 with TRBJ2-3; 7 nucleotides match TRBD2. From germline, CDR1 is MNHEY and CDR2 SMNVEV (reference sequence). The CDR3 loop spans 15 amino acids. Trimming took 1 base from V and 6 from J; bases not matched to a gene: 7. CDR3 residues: CASSLFGGRADTQYF. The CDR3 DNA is TGTGCCAGCAGTTTATTCGGGGGGAGGGCCGATACGCAGTATTTT.

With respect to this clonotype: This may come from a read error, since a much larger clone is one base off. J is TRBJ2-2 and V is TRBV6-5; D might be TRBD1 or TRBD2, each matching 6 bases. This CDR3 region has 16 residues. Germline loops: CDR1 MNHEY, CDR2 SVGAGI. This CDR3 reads CASSYSWGANTGELCF. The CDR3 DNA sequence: TGTGCCAGCAGTTACTCTTGGGGGGCGAACACCGGGGAGCTGTGTTTT.

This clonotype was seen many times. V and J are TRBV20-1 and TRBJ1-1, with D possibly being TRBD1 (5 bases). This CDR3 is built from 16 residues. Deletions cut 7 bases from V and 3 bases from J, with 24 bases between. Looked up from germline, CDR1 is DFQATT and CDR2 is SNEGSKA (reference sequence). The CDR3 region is CSVQGVSRPLDTEAFF. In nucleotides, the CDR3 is TGCAGTGTCCAAGGGGTTTCCCGACCTTTGGACACTGAAGCTTTCTTT.

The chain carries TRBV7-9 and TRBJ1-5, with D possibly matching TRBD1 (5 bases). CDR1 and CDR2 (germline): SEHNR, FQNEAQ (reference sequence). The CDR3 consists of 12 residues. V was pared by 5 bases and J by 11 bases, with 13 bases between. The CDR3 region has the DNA TGTGCCAGCAGCCCTCGGGGGGAGGCCCAGCATTTT. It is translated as CASSPRGEAQHF.

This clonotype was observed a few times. The CDR3 reads CASSLVFGQGAYEQYF. CDR3 sequence (DNA): TGTGCCAGCAGCTTAGTTTTTGGACAGGGGGCCTACGAGCAGTACTTC. The gene calls are TRBV7-9 and TRBJ2-7; 10 positions match TRBD1. V shed 1 base and J 2 bases; nucleotides not matched to a gene: 5. The CDR3 length is 16 residues. Germline lookup yields CDR1 SEHNR and CDR2 FQNEAQ (reference sequence).

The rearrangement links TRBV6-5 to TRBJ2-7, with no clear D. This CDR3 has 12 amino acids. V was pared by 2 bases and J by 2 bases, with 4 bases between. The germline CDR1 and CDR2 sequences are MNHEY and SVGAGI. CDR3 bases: TGTGCCAGCAGTTACAGGACCTACGAGCAGTACGTC. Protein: CASSYRTYEQYV.

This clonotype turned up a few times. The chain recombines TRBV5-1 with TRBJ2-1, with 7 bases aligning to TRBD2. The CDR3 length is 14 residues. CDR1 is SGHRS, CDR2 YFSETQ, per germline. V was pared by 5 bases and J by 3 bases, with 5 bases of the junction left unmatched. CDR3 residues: CASSLAELYNEQFF. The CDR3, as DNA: TGCGCCAGCAGTCTAGCGGAGCTCTACAATGAGCAGTTCTTC.

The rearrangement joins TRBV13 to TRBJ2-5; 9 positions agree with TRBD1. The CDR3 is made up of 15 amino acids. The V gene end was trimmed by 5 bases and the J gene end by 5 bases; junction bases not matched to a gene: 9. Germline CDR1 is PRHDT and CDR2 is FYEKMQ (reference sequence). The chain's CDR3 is CASSKGQGIWETQYF. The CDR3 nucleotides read TGTGCCAGCAGCAAAGGACAGGGGATTTGGGAGACCCAGTACTTC.

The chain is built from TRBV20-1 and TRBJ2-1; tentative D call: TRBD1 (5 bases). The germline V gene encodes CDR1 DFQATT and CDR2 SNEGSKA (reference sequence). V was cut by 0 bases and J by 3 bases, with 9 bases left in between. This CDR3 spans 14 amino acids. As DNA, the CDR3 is TGCAGTGCTAGAGACAGGGTGAACTACAATGAGCAGTTCTTC. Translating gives CSARDRVNYNEQFF.

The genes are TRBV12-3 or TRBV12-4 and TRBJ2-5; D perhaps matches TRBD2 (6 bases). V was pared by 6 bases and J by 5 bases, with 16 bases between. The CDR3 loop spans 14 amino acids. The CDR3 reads CASRLKGGKETQYF. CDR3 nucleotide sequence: TGTGCCAGCAGACTTAAGGGCGGGAAGGAGACCCAGTACTTC.

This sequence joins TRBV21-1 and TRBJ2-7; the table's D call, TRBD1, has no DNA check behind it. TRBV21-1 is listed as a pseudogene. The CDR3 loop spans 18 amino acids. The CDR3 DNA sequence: TGTGCCAGCAGCAAAGCGCTAAAAGGGGACAGGGGTTCCTACGAGCAGTACGTC. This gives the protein CASSKALKGDRGSYEQYV.

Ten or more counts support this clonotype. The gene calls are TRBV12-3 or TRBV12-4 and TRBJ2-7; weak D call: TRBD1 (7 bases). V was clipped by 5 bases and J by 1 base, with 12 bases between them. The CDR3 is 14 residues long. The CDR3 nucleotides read TGTGCCAGCAGTCTGGGGGGACAGTCCTACGAGCAGTACTTC. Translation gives CASSLGGQSYEQYF.

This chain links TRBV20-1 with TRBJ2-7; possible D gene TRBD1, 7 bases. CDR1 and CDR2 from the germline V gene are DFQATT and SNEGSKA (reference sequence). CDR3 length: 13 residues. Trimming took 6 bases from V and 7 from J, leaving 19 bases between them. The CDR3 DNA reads TGCAGTGCCCGAGGGGGGACAGTTGTAGAGCAGTACTTC. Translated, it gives CSARGGTVVEQYF.

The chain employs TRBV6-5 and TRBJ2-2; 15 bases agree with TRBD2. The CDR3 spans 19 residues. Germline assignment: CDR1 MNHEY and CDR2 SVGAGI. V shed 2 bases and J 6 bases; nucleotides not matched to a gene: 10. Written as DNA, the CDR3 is TGTGCCAGCAGTTACCTCGGACTAGCGGGAGGGCCGGTGGCCGGGGAGCTGTTTTTT. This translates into CASSYLGLAGGPVAGELFF.

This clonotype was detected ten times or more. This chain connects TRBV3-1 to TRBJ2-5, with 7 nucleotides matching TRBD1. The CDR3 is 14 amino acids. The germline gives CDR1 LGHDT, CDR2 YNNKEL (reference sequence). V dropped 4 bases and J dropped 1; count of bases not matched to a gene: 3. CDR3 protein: CASSPDRVQETQYF. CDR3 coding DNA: TGTGCCAGCAGCCCCGACAGGGTCCAAGAGACCCAGTACTTC.

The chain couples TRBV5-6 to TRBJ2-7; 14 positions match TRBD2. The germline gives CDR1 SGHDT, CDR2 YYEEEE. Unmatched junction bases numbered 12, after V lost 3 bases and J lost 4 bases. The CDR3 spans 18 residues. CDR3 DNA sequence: TGTGCCAGCAGCTCCGGGACTAGCGGGAGAGGATTCCAATACGAGCAGTACTTC. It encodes CASSSGTSGRGFQYEQYF.

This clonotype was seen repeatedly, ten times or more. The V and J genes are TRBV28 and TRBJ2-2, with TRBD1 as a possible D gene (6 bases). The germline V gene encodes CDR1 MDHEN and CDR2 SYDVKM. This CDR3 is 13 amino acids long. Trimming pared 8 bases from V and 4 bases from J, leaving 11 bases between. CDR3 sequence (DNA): TGTGCCAGCCGGACAGTAACCACCGGGGAGCTGTTTTTT. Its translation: CASRTVTTGELFF.

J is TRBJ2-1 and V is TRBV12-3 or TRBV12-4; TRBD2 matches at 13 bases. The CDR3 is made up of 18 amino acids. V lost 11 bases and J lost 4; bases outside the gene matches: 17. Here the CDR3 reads CALSRLTSGGAGYNEQFF. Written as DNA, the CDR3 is TGTGCCCTCAGTCGACTCACTAGCGGGGGGGCCGGGTACAATGAGCAGTTCTTC.

DNA for the CDR3: TGTGCCAGGGCCAGAGGGACTAGCGGGGATACCTACGAGCAGTACTTC. As protein: CARARGTSGDTYEQYF. The chain uses TRBV2 and TRBJ2-7; 13 bases are shared with TRBD2. The CDR3 runs to 16 residues. Germline V CDR1 and CDR2: SNHLY, FYNNEI. Losses at the gene ends were 9 bases for V and 2 bases for J; bases not matched to a gene: 10.